This T cell receptor beta chain was observed in a study of shared clonotypes between healthy human individuals. The length of the CDR3 is 14 residues. Germline trimming cut 5 bases from V and 4 bases from J; bases unmatched to any gene: 2. Germline CDR1 and CDR2: SGHAT and FQNNGV. This clone has a single count. Generated by immunoSEQ multiplex PCR, the TCRdb table keeps only in-frame clones and is missing some. Among some 240,000 clones, over 50% were seen once, and the ten largest hold 11%. CD45RA+ naive and CD45RA-negative memory subsets were separated from CD4+ cells. The TCR was taken from a young man in good health. The J gene is TRBJ2-7, the V gene TRBV11-2, with TRBD2 identical over 13 bases. The sample was memory CD4+ T cells sorted from blood. Subset given: CD45RA-negative fraction. CDR3 in DNA: TGTGCCAGCAGCACGGGACTAGCGGGATACGAGCAGTACTTC. Translation gives CASSTGLAGYEQYF.